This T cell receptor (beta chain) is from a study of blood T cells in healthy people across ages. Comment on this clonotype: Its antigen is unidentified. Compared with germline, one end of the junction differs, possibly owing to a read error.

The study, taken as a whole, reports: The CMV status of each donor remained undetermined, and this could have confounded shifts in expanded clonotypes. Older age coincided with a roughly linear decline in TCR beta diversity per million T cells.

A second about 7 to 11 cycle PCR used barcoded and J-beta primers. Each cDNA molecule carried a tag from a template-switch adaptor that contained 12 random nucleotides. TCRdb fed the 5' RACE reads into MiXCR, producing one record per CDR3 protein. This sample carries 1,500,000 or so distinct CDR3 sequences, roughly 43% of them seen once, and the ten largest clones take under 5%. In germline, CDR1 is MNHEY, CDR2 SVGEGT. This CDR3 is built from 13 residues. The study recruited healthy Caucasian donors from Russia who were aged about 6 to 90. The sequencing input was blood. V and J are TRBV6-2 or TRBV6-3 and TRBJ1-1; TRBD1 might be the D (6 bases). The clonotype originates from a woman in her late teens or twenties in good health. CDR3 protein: CATNRDEGTEAIF. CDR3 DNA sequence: TGTGCCACTAACAGGGATGAGGGCACTGAAGCTATCTTT.